These 21 T cell receptor beta chains share one sample of origin, sequenced in a study of blood T cell repertoires in COVID-19. TCRdb keeps only in-frame clones here, not all; method: immunoSEQ multiplex PCR. The sample has roughly 150,000 clones, over 70% seen once. The specimen was peripheral blood. The receptors come from a woman in her 70s who had recovered from COVID-19.

J is TRBJ2-7 and V is TRBV27; TRBD1 aligns across 9 bases. The germline V gene has CDR1 MNHEY and CDR2 SMNVEV (reference sequence). The CDR3 is 19 residues long. Trimming at V came to 3 bases and at J to 0 bases, leaving 15 bases not matched to a gene. The DNA of the CDR3 is TGTGCCAGCAGTTTCGCACGTCCCCGACAGGGGGAAAGCTCCTACGAGCAGTACTTC. Translation gives CASSFARPRQGESSYEQYF.

This clone showed up many times. The CDR3 DNA reads TGCGCCAGCAGCTTGTTCGGGGAGGGGTCGCAGTACTTC. Translated: CASSLFGEGSQYF. J is TRBJ2-7 and V is TRBV5-1; 7 bases align to TRBD2. The CDR3 runs 13 residues. Germline V gene lookup returns CDR1 SGHRS and CDR2 YFSETQ. The junction had 7 bases not matched to a gene; V was cut back by 1 base and J by 9 bases. Combining the CDR3 with reference TRBV5-1 and TRBJ2-7 gives the whole variable domain KAGVTQTPRYLIKTRGQQVTLSCSPISGHRSVSWYQQTPGQGLQFLFEYFSETQRNKGNFPGRFSGRQFSNSRSEMNVSTLELGDSALYLCASSLFGEGSQYFGPGTRLTVT.

This clone was seen just once. The chain has TRBV5-1 and TRBJ1-4; a possible D gene is TRBD1 (5 bases). The V and J ends lost 4 bases and 3 bases respectively, with 19 bases between them. CDR3 size: 17 residues. CDR1 and CDR2 (germline): SGHRS, YFSETQ. This CDR3 is CASSPAGDGAANEKLFF. CDR3 DNA sequence: TGCGCCAGCAGCCCCGCGGGGGACGGCGCGGCTAATGAAAAACTGTTTTTT.

A single count supports this clone. The rearrangement uses TRBV29-1 and TRBJ1-1; maybe TRBD1 (5 bases). Trimming shortened V by 7 bases and J by 3 bases, and 12 bases separated the two germline ends. CDR1 SQVTM and CDR2 ANQGSEA come from the germline V gene. The CDR3 runs to 12 residues. CDR3: CSGGPGDTEAFF. Here the CDR3 DNA reads TGCAGCGGCGGGCCGGGGGACACTGAAGCTTTCTTT.

This chain uses TRBV18 with TRBJ2-1; the D gene is possibly TRBD1 (5 bases). The CDR3 is 15 residues long. V gave up 3 bases and J gave up 0 bases, with 9 bases separating them. Germline V CDR1 and CDR2: KGHSH, LQKENI. Here the CDR3 DNA reads TGTGCCAGCTCACCGGGGCACCCCTCCTACAATGAGCAGTTCTTC. The encoded protein is CASSPGHPSYNEQFF.

The V call is TRBV4-1, the J call TRBJ2-6, with D perhaps TRBD1 (7 bases). The CDR3 loop spans 16 amino acids. Trimming took 4 bases from V and 8 from J, leaving 18 bases between them. The germline CDR1 and CDR2 sequences are MGHRA and YSYEKL. CDR3 sequence reads: CASSRRQGGKSNVLTF. The CDR3 DNA reads as TGCGCCAGCAGCCGAAGACAGGGCGGGAAGTCCAACGTCCTGACTTTC.

J is TRBJ2-3 and V is TRBV19; possibly TRBD1 for D (6 bases). The CDR3 consists of 14 residues. V lost 0 bases to trimming and J lost 4 bases, with 8 bases between them. CDR1 and CDR2 from the germline V gene are LNHDA and SQIVND (reference sequence). The CDR3 nucleotides are TGTGCCAGTAGTATAGACAGGGGCTCAGATACGCAGTATTTT. The encoded protein is CASSIDRGSDTQYF.

The chain's CDR3 is CATSRGTGRHEQYF. CDR3 sequence (DNA): TGTGCCACCAGCAGAGGGACAGGGCGGCACGAGCAGTACTTC. This rearrangement joins TRBV15 to TRBJ2-7, with TRBD1 identical over 8 bases. The V gene end was trimmed by 1 base and the J gene end by 5 bases; junction bases not matched to a gene: 4. The CDR3 is made up of 14 amino acids. The germline gives CDR1 LNHNV, CDR2 YYDKDF (reference sequence).

The chain carries TRBV7-9 and TRBJ2-7; 7 positions agree with TRBD2. V dropped 5 bases and J dropped 2; count of bases not matched to a gene: 9. This CDR3 has 15 amino acids. Germline CDR1 and CDR2: SEHNR and FQNEAQ (reference sequence). CDR3 nucleotides: TGTGCCAGCAGCCCAAGGGCGGGAGCCCCCTACGAGCAGTACTTC. Translating it yields CASSPRAGAPYEQYF.

The V and J genes are TRBV7-9 and TRBJ2-1, with D possibly matching TRBD2 (6 bases). This CDR3 is 15 amino acids long. CDR1 is SEHNR, CDR2 FQNEAQ, per germline (reference sequence). The V gene lost 5 bases and the J gene lost 1 base, with 12 bases spanning the gap. CDR3 amino acids: CASSLGRGSYNEQFF. CDR3 coding DNA: TGTGCCAGCAGCCTAGGGCGGGGATCCTACAATGAGCAGTTCTTC.

The V and J genes are TRBV21-1 and TRBJ2-5; the table's D call of TRBD2 was not tested on the DNA. TRBV21-1 is a documented pseudogene. The CDR3 extends over 13 amino acids. CDR3 in amino acids: CASSPAPGETQYF. As DNA, the CDR3 is TGTGCCAGCAGCCCAGCCCCGGGTGAGACCCAGTACTTC.

This chain uses TRBV7-9 with TRBJ2-2; D might be TRBD1 (6 bases). This CDR3 comprises 14 residues. V was trimmed by 5 bases and J by 1 base, leaving 8 bases between them. Germline V gene sequence: CDR1 SEHNR, CDR2 FQNEAQ (reference sequence). CDR3 amino acids: CASSGGQNTGELFF. The CDR3 coding sequence is TGTGCCAGCAGCGGGGGACAGAACACCGGGGAGCTGTTTTTT.

The chain combines TRBV7-2 with TRBJ2-7; no firm D call. The germline gives CDR1 SGHTA, CDR2 FQGNSA. The CDR3 consists of 14 residues. The ends were cut back, 5 bases at V and 0 bases at J, with 11 bases in the middle. CDR3 bases: TGTGCCAGCAGCCCCCGTCCGGGCTCCTACGAGCAGTACTTC. It codes for CASSPRPGSYEQYF. The full variable domain, rest sourced from reference TRBV7-2 and TRBJ2-7, is GAGVSQSPSNKVTEKGKDVELRCDPISGHTALYWYRQSLGQGLEFLIYFQGNSAPDKSGLPSDRFSAERTGGSVSTLTIQRTQQEDSAVYLCASSPRPGSYEQYFGPGTRLTVT.

This chain's CDR3 is CASSLRTGIGSPLHF. The CDR3 region has the DNA TGTGCCAGCAGTCTCCGGACAGGGATAGGATCACCCCTCCACTTT. The chain employs TRBV27 and TRBJ1-6; 8 bases align to TRBD1. Losses at the gene ends were 5 bases for V and 10 bases for J; bases not matched to a gene: 10. CDR1 and CDR2 from the germline V gene are MNHEY and SMNVEV (reference sequence). The CDR3 loop spans 15 amino acids.

The CDR3 is CASSPQGDYTF. In DNA form, the CDR3 reads TGTGCCAGCAGCCCCCAGGGGGACTACACCTTC. The chain is built from TRBV7-2 and TRBJ1-2; 7 bases fit TRBD1. Germline V lookup: CDR1 SGHTA, CDR2 FQGNSA. This CDR3 is 11 amino acids long. V shed 5 bases and J 10 bases; nucleotides not matched to a gene: 4.

V is TRBV12-5 and J is TRBJ1-1; 10 bases fit TRBD1. J gave up 0 bases and V 1 base, and 2 bases lay outside the gene matches. Germline V gene sequence: CDR1 LGHNT, CDR2 FRNRAP. This CDR3 has 16 residues. Written as DNA, the CDR3 is TGTGCTAGTGGTTTGGGACAGGGGGCGGTGAACACTGAAGCTTTCTTT. It is translated as CASGLGQGAVNTEAFF.

The J gene is TRBJ1-1, the V gene TRBV5-1, with 7 bases that match TRBD1. The CDR3 consists of 17 residues. Germline V gene data show CDR1 as SGHRS and CDR2 as YFSETQ. V gave up 0 bases and J gave up 5 bases; unmatched junction bases: 13. As DNA, the CDR3 is TGCGCCAGCAGCTTGGGGACAGGTCCGGACGTTTGGACTGAAGCTTTCTTT. Translated: CASSLGTGPDVWTEAFF.

The V and J genes are TRBV5-1 and TRBJ1-2; TRBD1 aligns across 10 bases. CDR3 length: 14 amino acids. Germline V CDR1 and CDR2: SGHRS, YFSETQ. V shed 4 bases, J shed 4 bases, and the junction held 4 bases outside the gene matches. CDR3 amino acids: CASSPGQGPYGYTF. CDR3 nucleotide sequence: TGCGCCAGCAGCCCGGGACAGGGGCCCTATGGCTACACCTTC. The variable domain in full, with the rest retrieved from reference TRBV5-1 and TRBJ1-2, is KAGVTQTPRYLIKTRGQQVTLSCSPISGHRSVSWYQQTPGQGLQFLFEYFSETQRNKGNFPGRFSGRQFSNSRSEMNVSTLELGDSALYLCASSPGQGPYGYTFGSGTRLTVV.

The chain has TRBV5-1 and TRBJ2-4, with D possibly TRBD2 on 5 matching bases. V shed 0 bases and J shed 0 bases, with 13 bases lying between them. The CDR3 loop spans 17 amino acids. CDR1 SGHRS and CDR2 YFSETQ come from the germline V gene. DNA for the CDR3: TGCGCCAGCAGCTTGGGTCTGGGAGAAATAGCCAAAAACATTCAGTACTTC. Translating it yields CASSLGLGEIAKNIQYF.

This clone was recorded a few times. The V call is TRBV7-8, the J call TRBJ2-7; D might be TRBD2 (6 bases). This CDR3 is built from 14 residues. Germline V gene data show CDR1 as SGHVS and CDR2 as FQNEAQ. Trimming took off 4 bases at V and 3 bases at J, with 13 bases between the two ends. The CDR3 region is CASSSGLGNYEQYF. DNA of the CDR3: TGTGCCAGCAGCTCGGGACTGGGGAACTACGAGCAGTACTTC.

The chain joins TRBV4-2 to TRBJ2-5, with TRBD2 matching over 12 bases. V was clipped by 4 bases and J by 5 bases; unmatched bases: 5. Germline V gene lookup returns CDR1 LGHNA and CDR2 YNFKEQ. The CDR3 length is 15 residues. The DNA of the CDR3 is TGTGCCAGCAGCCCACTAGCGGGGGGCCGGGAGACCCAGTACTTC. This encodes CASSPLAGGRETQYF.